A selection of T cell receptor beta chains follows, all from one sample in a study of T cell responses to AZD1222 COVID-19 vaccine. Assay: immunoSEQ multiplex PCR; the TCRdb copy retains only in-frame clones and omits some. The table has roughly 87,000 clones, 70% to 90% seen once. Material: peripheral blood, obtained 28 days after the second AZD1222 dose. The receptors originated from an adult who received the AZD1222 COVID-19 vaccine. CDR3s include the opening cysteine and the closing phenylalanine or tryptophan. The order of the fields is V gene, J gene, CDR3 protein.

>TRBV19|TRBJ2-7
CASSIVASSYEQYF
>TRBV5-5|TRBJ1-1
CASSSTPGQGTEAFF
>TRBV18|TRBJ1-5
CASSPMTGTQPQHF
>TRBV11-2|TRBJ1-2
CASSRPGQRTNYGYTF
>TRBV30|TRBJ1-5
CAWGSGSSNQPQHF
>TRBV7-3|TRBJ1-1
CASSRGQNTEAFF
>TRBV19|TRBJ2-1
CASSIDSSGATYNEQFF
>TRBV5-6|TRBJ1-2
CASSLVLPFYYGYTF
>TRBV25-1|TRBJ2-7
CASSESGGTEGEQYF
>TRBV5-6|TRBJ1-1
CASSLSLNTEAFF
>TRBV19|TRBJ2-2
CASKPSNTGELFF
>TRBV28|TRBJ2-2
CASSSPRRATRTGELFF
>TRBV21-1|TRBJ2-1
CASSKCRRRGGYNEQFF
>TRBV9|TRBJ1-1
CASSVATRAGTEAFF
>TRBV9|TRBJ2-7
CASSVGVGYEQYF
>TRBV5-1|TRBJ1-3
CASSSGQSTGNTIYF
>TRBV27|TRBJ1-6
CATRGGSSYNSPLHF
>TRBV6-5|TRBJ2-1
CASSPRKPNNEQFF
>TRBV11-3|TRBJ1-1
CASSLAGTEAFF
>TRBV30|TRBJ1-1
CAWTVGANTEAFF